This T cell receptor (beta chain) stems from a study of T cell changes during pregnancy in multiple sclerosis. The data were produced by immunoSEQ multiplex PCR, yet TCRdb's version contains in-frame clones alone and is incomplete. Found here are some 90,000 clones, 91% of them singletons; the top ten hold about 1.6%. Sequences were derived from peripheral blood, sampled after pregnancy. This clonotype was obtained from a female donor in good health, enrolled as a control in a pregnancy study.

CDR3 nucleotides: TGTGCCAGCAGCTTGCGGGAGGGTATAATCCAGCCCCAGCATTTT. It codes for CASSLREGIIQPQHF. The chain links TRBV5-6 to TRBJ1-5; D unresolved. Trimming shortened V by 1 base and J by 7 bases, and 15 bases separated the two germline ends. Per germline, CDR1 SGHDT and CDR2 YYEEEE. The CDR3 contains 15 residues.